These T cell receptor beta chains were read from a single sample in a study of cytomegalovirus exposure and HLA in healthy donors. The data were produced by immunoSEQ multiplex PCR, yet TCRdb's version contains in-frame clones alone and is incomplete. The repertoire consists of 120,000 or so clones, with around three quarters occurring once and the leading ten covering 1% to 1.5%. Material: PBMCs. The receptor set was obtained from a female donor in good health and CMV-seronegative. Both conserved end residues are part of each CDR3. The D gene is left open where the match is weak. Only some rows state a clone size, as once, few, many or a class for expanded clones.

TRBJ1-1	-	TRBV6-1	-	CASSEILGGGNTEAFF	TGTGCCAGCAGTGAAATCCTCGGGGGAGGGAACACTGAAGCTTTCTTT
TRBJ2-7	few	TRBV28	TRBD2	CASSTGGYPGQYF	TGTGCCAGCAGCACCGGGGGGTACCCCGGGCAGTACTTC
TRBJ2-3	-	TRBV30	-	CAWSGGVITDTQYF	TGTGCCTGGAGTGGCGGGGTAATCACAGATACGCAGTATTTT
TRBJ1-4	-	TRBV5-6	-	CASSPASGEKLFF	TGTGCCAGCAGCCCGGCGTCGGGTGAAAAACTGTTTTTT
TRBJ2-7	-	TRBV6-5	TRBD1	CASSLGQGYEQYF	TGTGCCAGCAGTCTGGGACAGGGTTACGAGCAGTACTTC
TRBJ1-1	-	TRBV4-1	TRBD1	CASSQGTGEWEAFF	TGCGCCAGCAGCCAAGGGACAGGAGAGTGGGAAGCTTTCTTT
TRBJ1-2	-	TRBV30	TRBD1	CARRGTGTGGYTF	TGTGCCCGGAGAGGGACAGGGACGGGTGGCTACACCTTC
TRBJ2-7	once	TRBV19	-	CASSRGFSYEQYF	TGTGCCAGCTCCAGGGGATTCTCCTACGAGCAGTACTTC
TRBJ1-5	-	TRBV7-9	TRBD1	CASSHLGGTGVGNQPQHF	TGTGCCAGCAGCCATCTGGGGGGTACAGGGGTTGGCAATCAGCCCCAGCATTTT
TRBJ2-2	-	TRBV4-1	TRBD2	CASSQVPGRGGTGELFF	TGCGCCAGCAGCCAAGTCCCCGGGAGGGGAGGCACCGGGGAGCTGTTTTTT
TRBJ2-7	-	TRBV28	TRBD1	CASSLTGTGAAYEQYF	TGTGCCAGCAGTCTGACCGGGACAGGGGCAGCCTACGAGCAGTACTTC
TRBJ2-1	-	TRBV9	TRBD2	CASSRLAGSVGEQFF	TGTGCCAGCAGCCGACTAGCGGGTTCGGTAGGGGAGCAGTTCTTC
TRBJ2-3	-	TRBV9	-	CASSVAPHGRPLGTDTQYF	TGTGCCAGCAGCGTAGCCCCTCATGGGCGCCCGCTTGGCACAGATACGCAGTATTTT
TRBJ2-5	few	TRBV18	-	CASSRGTKETQYF	TGTGCCAGCTCAAGGGGAACCAAAGAGACCCAGTACTTC
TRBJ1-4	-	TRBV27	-	CASSSWRGGNEKLFF	TGTGCCAGCAGTTCGTGGAGGGGGGGAAATGAAAAACTGTTTTTT
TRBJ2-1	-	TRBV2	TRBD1	CASSPDRSSYNEQFF	TGTGCCAGCAGTCCGGACAGGAGCTCCTACAATGAGCAGTTCTTC
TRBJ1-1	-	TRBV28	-	CASSHRLEAFF	TGTGCCAGCAGTCACCGACTCGAAGCTTTCTTT
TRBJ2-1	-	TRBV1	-	CTSIAPVAGGGYNEQFF	TGCACCAGCATCGCCCCGGTCGCGGGGGGGGGTTACAATGAGCAGTTCTTC
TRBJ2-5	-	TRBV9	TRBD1	CASSPSRTGVGETQYF	TGTGCCAGCAGCCCCAGTAGGACAGGGGTGGGAGAGACCCAGTACTTC
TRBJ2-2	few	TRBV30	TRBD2	CAWGSGGGTGELFF	TGTGCCTGGGGTTCGGGGGGAGGAACCGGGGAGCTGTTTTTT
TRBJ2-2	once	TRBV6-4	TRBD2	CASSAGTSGNTGELFF	TGTGCCAGCAGTGCCGGGACTAGCGGGAACACCGGGGAGCTGTTTTTT
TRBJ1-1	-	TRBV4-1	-	CASSQGGGYEAFF	TGCGCCAGCAGCCAAGGGGGAGGGTACGAAGCTTTCTTT
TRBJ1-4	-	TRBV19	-	CASSPAANEKLFF	TGTGCCAGTAGTCCCGCGGCTAATGAAAAACTGTTTTTT
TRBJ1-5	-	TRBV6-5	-	CASSGSRVGNQPQHF	TGTGCCAGCAGTGGTTCCAGGGTCGGCAATCAGCCCCAGCATTTT
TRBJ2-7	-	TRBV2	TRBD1	CASSPFQGEKAYEQYF	TGTGCCAGCAGCCCCTTTCAGGGGGAAAAGGCCTACGAGCAGTACTTC
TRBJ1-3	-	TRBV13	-	CASSSVSVRNSGNTIYF	TGTGCCAGCAGTTCAGTATCCGTCAGGAACTCTGGAAACACCATATATTTT
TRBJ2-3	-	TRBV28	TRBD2	CASSPVTSGRFLDTQYF	TGTGCCAGCAGTCCTGTGACTAGCGGGAGGTTCCTAGATACGCAGTATTTT
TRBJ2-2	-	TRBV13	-	CASNPWTARGELFF	TGTGCCAGCAACCCTTGGACAGCTCGCGGGGAGCTGTTTTTT
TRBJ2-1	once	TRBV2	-	CASSVIAEQFF	TGTGCCAGCAGTGTAATAGCCGAGCAGTTCTTC
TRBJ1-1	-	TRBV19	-	CATRQFMNTEAFF	TGTGCCACTAGACAGTTCATGAACACTGAAGCTTTCTTT
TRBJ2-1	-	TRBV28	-	CASSLGGSSYNEQFF	TGTGCCAGCAGTTTAGGGGGGAGCTCCTACAATGAGCAGTTCTTC
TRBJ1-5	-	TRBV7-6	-	CASSWTRGRPQHF	TGTGCCAGCAGCTGGACGAGGGGGAGGCCCCAGCATTTT
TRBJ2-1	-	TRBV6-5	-	CASRSDRSSYNEQFF	TGTGCCAGCAGGTCAGACAGGAGCTCCTACAATGAGCAGTTCTTC
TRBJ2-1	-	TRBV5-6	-	CASSQGIWYNEQFF	TGTGCCAGCAGCCAGGGGATTTGGTACAATGAGCAGTTCTTC
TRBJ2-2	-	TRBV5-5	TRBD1	CASSLPGQLTNTGELFF	TGTGCCAGCAGCTTGCCGGGACAGCTTACGAACACCGGGGAGCTGTTTTTT
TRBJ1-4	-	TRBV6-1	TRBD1	CASSQTGYNEKLFF	TGTGCCAGCAGCCAGACAGGGTATAATGAAAAACTGTTTTTT
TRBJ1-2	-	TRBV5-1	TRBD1	CASGIGQANYGYTF	TGCGCCAGTGGTATAGGACAGGCGAACTATGGCTACACCTTC
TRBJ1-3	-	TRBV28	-	CASSFGRGGTIYF	TGTGCCAGCAGTTTTGGCAGGGGTGGCACCATATATTTT
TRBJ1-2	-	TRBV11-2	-	CASSLVPYGYTF	TGTGCCAGCAGCTTAGTCCCATATGGCTACACCTTC
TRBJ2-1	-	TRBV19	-	CASNSAGRVREQFF	TGTGCCAGTAACTCCGCAGGCCGCGTTCGGGAGCAGTTCTTC
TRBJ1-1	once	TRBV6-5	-	CASTDGGTEAFF	TGTGCCAGCACCGACGGGGGCACTGAAGCTTTCTTT
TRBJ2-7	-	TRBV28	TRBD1	CASSSGTGVYEQYF	TGTGCCAGCAGTTCAGGGACAGGGGTCTACGAGCAGTACTTC
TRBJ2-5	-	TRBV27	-	CASSIQETQYF	TGTGCCAGCAGTATACAAGAGACCCAGTACTTC
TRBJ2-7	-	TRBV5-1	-	CASSLSPASSYEQYF	TGCGCCAGCAGCTTGAGCCCGGCTAGCTCTTACGAGCAGTACTTC